This paragraph covers one TCR beta chain sequence. This sample is drawn from a study of blood T cell repertoires in COVID-19. Profiled with immunoSEQ multiplex PCR; TCRdb holds only in-frame clones, not every one. The profile covers hundreds of thousands of clones, with around 91% appearing a single time and approximately 4% taken by the ten largest. The cohort comprised adults aged 18 to 89 years residing in about 25 US areas. Participant reports of clinical history set cohort assignment. V lost 3 bases to trimming and J lost 1 base, with 10 bases between them. CDR3 length: 14 residues. The germline V gene encodes CDR1 MNHEY and CDR2 SMNVEV (reference sequence).

The sequence derives from a woman between 18 and 30 years old with acute COVID-19. The source material was PBMCs or T cells enriched from blood (not recorded which). The chain recombines TRBV27 with TRBJ2-7, with no clear D. The CDR3 region has the DNA TGTGCCAGCAGTTTCCTAAGACATTCCTACGAGCAGTACTTC. This codes for CASSFLRHSYEQYF.